This is a list of T cell receptor beta chains from one sample in a study of cytotoxic CD8 clonotypes in ibrutinib-treated CLL. The protocol was immunoSEQ multiplex PCR, while the TCRdb copy is restricted to in-frame clones and leaves out a portion. The top ten hold roughly 24% of the sample, which has approximately 22,000 clones, less than 80% seen once. The sequenced sample was PBMCs, obtained before ibrutinib treatment. Receptors originate from a human donor with chronic lymphocytic leukemia. Both conserved end residues are trimmed from each CDR3. A D gene is named only where the DNA matches it firmly.

D gene	V gene	J gene	CDR3 protein
-	TRBV11-2	TRBJ1-5	ASSLGDGRQRPQH
TRBD2	TRBV19	TRBJ2-1	ASRSTGLAASYNEQF
-	TRBV5-4	TRBJ2-2	ASSLPQGTGELF
-	TRBV10-3	TRBJ1-3	AISDLFWQDSGNTIY
TRBD1	TRBV2	TRBJ2-2	ASTGQANTGELF
-	TRBV6-6	TRBJ2-7	ASTSQGEQY
TRBD2	TRBV5-1	TRBJ2-1	ASSLWLAGLIRVNEQF
TRBD1	TRBV28	TRBJ1-1	ASKRTGGAGRTEAF
-	TRBV7-8	TRBJ2-5	ASSSIPGYRLQETQY
TRBD2	TRBV27	TRBJ2-5	ASSLRRSGRIGQETQY
-	TRBV2	TRBJ1-5	ASRYQGLSNQPQH
TRBD2	TRBV4-2	TRBJ2-7	ASSQLLLAGDSYEQY
-	TRBV30	TRBJ2-7	AWSQDFYEQY
-	TRBV2	TRBJ2-5	ASSVSGRGTQY
-	TRBV7-5	TRBJ2-2	VRSLGGDTGELF
TRBD1	TRBV7-2	TRBJ1-4	ASSLTGTVTEKLF
-	TRBV7-2	TRBJ2-2	ASSLVRAGELF
-	TRBV5-6	TRBJ2-6	ASSPTGSGANVLT
TRBD2	TRBV2	TRBJ2-5	ASSGFGLAGVWQETQY
-	TRBV28	TRBJ2-7	ASSFVLHRQASYEQY